This entry concerns a single T cell receptor (beta chain). The CDR3 has 15 residues. The V and J ends lost 8 bases and 1 base respectively, with 16 bases between them. Germline V gene lookup returns CDR1 MNHNS and CDR2 SASEGT. The data stem from a study of radiotherapy plus CTLA-4 blockade in lung cancer. This table comes from immunoSEQ multiplex PCR, and its TCRdb copy is limited to in-frame clones, with some not included. The sample lists 30,000 to 35,000 clones, 70% to 85% occurring once. The chain is built from TRBV6-1 and TRBJ2-3; tentatively, D is TRBD1 (8 bases). This specimen was peripheral blood, taken from a patient treated with radiotherapy plus ipilimumab. This receptor was obtained from a human donor with non-small cell lung cancer who had stable disease on radiotherapy plus ipilimumab. The CDR3 DNA sequence: TGTGCCAGCCGTCAACAGGGGGGGGGCACAGATACGCAGTATTTT. Translating it yields CASRQQGGGTDTQYF.